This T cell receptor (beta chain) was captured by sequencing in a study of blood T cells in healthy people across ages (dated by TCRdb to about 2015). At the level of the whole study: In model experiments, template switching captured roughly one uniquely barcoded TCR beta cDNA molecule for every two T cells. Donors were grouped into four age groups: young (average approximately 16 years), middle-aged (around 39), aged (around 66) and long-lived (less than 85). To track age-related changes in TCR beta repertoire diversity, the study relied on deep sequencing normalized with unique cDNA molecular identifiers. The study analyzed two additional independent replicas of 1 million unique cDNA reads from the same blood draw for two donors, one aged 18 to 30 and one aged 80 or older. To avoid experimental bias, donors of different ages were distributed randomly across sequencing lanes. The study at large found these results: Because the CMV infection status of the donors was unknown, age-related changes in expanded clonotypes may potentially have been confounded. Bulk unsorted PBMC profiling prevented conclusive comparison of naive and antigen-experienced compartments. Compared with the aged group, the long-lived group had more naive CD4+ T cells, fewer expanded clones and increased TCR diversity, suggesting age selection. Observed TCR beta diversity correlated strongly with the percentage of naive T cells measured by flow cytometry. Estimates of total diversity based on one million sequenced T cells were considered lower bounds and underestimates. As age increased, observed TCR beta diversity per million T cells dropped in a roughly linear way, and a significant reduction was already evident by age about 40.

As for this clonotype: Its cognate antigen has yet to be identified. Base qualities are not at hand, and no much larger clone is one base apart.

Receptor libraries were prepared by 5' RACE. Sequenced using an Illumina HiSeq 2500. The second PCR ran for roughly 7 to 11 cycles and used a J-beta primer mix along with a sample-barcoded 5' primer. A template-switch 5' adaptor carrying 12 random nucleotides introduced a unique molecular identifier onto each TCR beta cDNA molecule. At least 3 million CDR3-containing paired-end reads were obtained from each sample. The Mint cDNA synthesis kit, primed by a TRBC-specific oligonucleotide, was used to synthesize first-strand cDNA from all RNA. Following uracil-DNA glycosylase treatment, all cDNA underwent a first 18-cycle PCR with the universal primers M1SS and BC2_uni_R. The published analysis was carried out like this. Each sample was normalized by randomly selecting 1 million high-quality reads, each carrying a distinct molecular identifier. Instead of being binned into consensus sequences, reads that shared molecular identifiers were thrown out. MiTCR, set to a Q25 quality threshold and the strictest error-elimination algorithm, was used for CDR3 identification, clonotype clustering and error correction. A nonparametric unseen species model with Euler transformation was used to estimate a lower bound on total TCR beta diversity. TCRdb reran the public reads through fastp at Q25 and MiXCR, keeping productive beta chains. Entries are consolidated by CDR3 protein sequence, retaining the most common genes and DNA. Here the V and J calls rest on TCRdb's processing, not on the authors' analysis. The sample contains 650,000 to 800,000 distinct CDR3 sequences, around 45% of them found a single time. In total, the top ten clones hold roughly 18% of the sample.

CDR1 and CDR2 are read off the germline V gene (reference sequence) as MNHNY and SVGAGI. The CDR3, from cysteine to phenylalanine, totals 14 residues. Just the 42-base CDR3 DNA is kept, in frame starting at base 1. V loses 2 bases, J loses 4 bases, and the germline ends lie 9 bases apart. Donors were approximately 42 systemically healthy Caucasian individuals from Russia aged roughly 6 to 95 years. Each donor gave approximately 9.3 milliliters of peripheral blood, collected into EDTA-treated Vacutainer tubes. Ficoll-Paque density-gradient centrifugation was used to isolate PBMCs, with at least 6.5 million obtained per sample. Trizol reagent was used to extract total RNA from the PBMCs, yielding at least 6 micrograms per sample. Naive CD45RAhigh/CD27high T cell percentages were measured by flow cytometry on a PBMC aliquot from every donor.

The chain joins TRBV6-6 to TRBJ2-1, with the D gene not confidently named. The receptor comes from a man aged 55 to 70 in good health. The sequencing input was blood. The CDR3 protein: CASSYRGRYNEQFF. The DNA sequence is TGTGCCAGCAGTTACCGCGGCAGATACAATGAGCAGTTCTTC.